A selection of T cell receptor beta chains follows, all from one sample in a study of T cells after yellow fever vaccination. Each CDR3 protein gets one entry after TCRdb re-called the 5' RACE reads with MiXCR. Among some 350,000 distinct CDR3 sequences listed, roughly 4.3% were seen once. The sequencing here drew on PBMCs, taken 5 days after the yellow fever booster vaccination. All receptors derive from a man between 18 and 29 years old who received the YFV17D yellow fever vaccine. CDR3s include the opening cysteine and the closing phenylalanine or tryptophan. A D gene is named only where the DNA matches it firmly. Only some rows state a clone size, as once, few, many or a class for expanded clones.

TRBV29-1	NA	TRBJ2-3	NA	13	CSVDFGRVDTQYF	TGCAGCGTTGATTTCGGGCGGGTGGATACGCAGTATTTT
TRBV5-1	NA	TRBJ2-7	few	14	CASSLATGVQEQYF	TGCGCCAGCAGCTTGGCCACGGGGGTTCAAGAGCAGTACTTC
TRBV5-1	TRBD2	TRBJ2-3	NA	16	CASSIVAGTSTDTQYF	TGCGCCAGCAGCATCGTAGCGGGGACTAGCACAGATACGCAGTATTTT
TRBV4-3	NA	TRBJ1-2	many	15	CASSQDRQGREGYTF	TGCGCCAGCAGCCAAGATCGTCAGGGGCGCGAAGGCTACACCTTC
TRBV20-1	NA	TRBJ2-1	NA	13	CSASRIRLNEQFF	TGCAGTGCTAGTCGGATCAGACTCAATGAGCAGTTCTTC
TRBV14	NA	TRBJ1-5	few	15	CASSPGGAHNQPQHF	TGTGCCAGCAGCCCCGGGGGGGCCCACAATCAGCCCCAGCATTTT
TRBV5-1	NA	TRBJ2-1	many	13	CASSLDSPLGQFF	TGCGCCAGCAGCTTGGACTCCCCCTTGGGGCAGTTCTTC
TRBV9	NA	TRBJ2-1	many	12	CASSEGHVEQFF	TGTGCCAGCAGCGAGGGACACGTTGAGCAGTTCTTC
TRBV7-3	NA	TRBJ2-3	few	15	CASSPAGGSTDTQYF	TGTGCCAGCAGCCCGGCCGGGGGTTCTACAGATACGCAGTATTTT
TRBV12-3/TRBV12-4	NA	TRBJ1-4	few	13	CASSHRKNEKLFF	TGTGCCAGCAGTCACCGGAAGAATGAAAAACTGTTTTTT
TRBV7-2	TRBD1	TRBJ1-2	NA	13	CASSSRTGGGYTF	TGTGCCAGCAGCTCCCGGACAGGGGGCGGCTACACCTTC
TRBV5-8	NA	TRBJ1-2	NA	13	CASSLVGVGGYTF	TGTGCCAGCAGCTTGGTCGGGGTCGGCGGCTACACCTTC
TRBV6-2/TRBV6-3	NA	TRBJ2-1	many	16	CASSYLASDSYNEQFF	TGTGCCAGCAGTTACCTAGCATCCGACTCCTACAATGAGCAGTTCTTC
TRBV12-3/TRBV12-4	TRBD2	TRBJ2-3	many	18	CASSLGVGLAGDTDTQYF	TGTGCCAGCAGTTTAGGTGTTGGACTAGCGGGGGACACAGATACGCAGTATTTT
TRBV5-1	NA	TRBJ1-5	NA	15	CASSPTQYSNQPQHF	TGCGCCAGCAGCCCGACTCAGTATAGCAATCAGCCCCAGCATTTT
TRBV5-5	NA	TRBJ2-7	many	13	CASSQGGLDEQYF	TGTGCCAGCAGCCAAGGGGGGCTTGACGAGCAGTACTTC
TRBV6-2/TRBV6-3	NA	TRBJ2-1	few	18	CASSYLVGTASSYNEQFF	TGTGCCAGCAGTTACCTCGTTGGTACGGCGAGCTCCTACAATGAGCAGTTCTTC
TRBV4-1	TRBD1	TRBJ1-1	NA	12	CASGTGGIEAFF	TGCGCCAGCGGAACAGGGGGCATTGAAGCTTTCTTT
TRBV7-2	NA	TRBJ1-2	few	15	CASSSGANPNYGYTF	TGTGCCAGCAGCTCTGGAGCAAATCCTAACTATGGCTACACCTTC
TRBV4-1	TRBD2	TRBJ2-7	few	14	CASRGEGIAYEQYF	TGCGCCAGCAGGGGGGAGGGGATAGCCTACGAGCAGTACTTC
TRBV7-2	NA	TRBJ1-5	few	15	CASSSHPGASGPQHF	TGTGCCAGCAGCTCGCACCCCGGGGCGTCGGGTCCCCAGCATTTT
TRBV5-1	TRBD1	TRBJ1-4	few	14	CASSHGQGNEKLFF	TGCGCCAGCAGCCACGGACAGGGTAATGAAAAACTGTTTTTT
TRBV15	TRBD1	TRBJ2-5	few	14	CATSRADRAETQYF	TGTGCCACCAGCAGAGCGGACAGGGCTGAGACCCAGTACTTC
TRBV20-1	TRBD2	TRBJ2-7	few	16	CSASSPSGDYSYEQYF	TGCAGTGCTAGTTCGCCTAGCGGGGATTATTCCTACGAGCAGTACTTC
TRBV7-9	TRBD1	TRBJ1-2	NA	15	CASSPRTGSTNGYTF	TGTGCCAGCAGCCCTCGGACAGGTAGTACCAATGGCTACACCTTC
TRBV24-1	NA	TRBJ2-1	few	13	CATSLSSANEQFF	TGTGCCACCAGTCTTTCTAGCGCCAATGAGCAGTTCTTC
TRBV12-3/TRBV12-4	NA	TRBJ1-2	NA	12	CASSTTEYGYTF	TGTGCCAGCAGTACGACAGAGTATGGCTACACCTTC
TRBV5-4	NA	TRBJ1-1	many	11	CASKNYTEAFF	TGTGCCAGCAAAAACTACACTGAAGCTTTCTTT
TRBV7-9	NA	TRBJ2-1	few	15	CASFKGTGRADEQFF	TGTGCCAGCTTTAAGGGCACAGGACGAGCCGATGAGCAGTTCTTC
TRBV14	NA	TRBJ2-1	few	17	CASSQGLQESSYNEQFF	TGTGCCAGCAGCCAAGGTCTTCAGGAAAGCTCCTACAATGAGCAGTTCTTC
TRBV7-2	NA	TRBJ2-7	many	13	CASTPGSSYEQYF	TGTGCCAGCACCCCCGGTTCTTCCTACGAGCAGTACTTC
TRBV6-1	TRBD1	TRBJ2-3	NA	13	CANTQGGTDTQYF	TGTGCCAACACACAGGGGGGCACAGATACGCAGTATTTT
TRBV27	TRBD1	TRBJ2-1	NA	14	CASRWTGGYNEQFF	TGTGCCAGCAGGTGGACAGGAGGATACAATGAGCAGTTCTTC
TRBV10-3	TRBD2	TRBJ2-7	many	17	CAISGLRRGVSSYEQYF	TGTGCCATCAGTGGGCTTCGACGGGGGGTCTCCTCCTACGAGCAGTACTTC
TRBV11-2	NA	TRBJ2-2	few	11	CASAHPGELFF	TGTGCCAGCGCCCATCCCGGGGAGCTGTTTTTT
TRBV28	NA	TRBJ1-6	NA	13	CASSSTPGLIANF	TGTGCCAGCAGTTCGACACCGGGCCTAATTGCGAACTTT
TRBV5-4	TRBD1	TRBJ2-5	many	14	CASSLQGAAETQYF	TGTGCCAGTAGCTTACAGGGGGCCGCGGAGACCCAGTACTTC
TRBV20-1	NA	TRBJ2-5	few	16	CSAREDGDYFRETQYF	TGCAGTGCTAGGGAGGACGGGGATTACTTTCGAGAGACCCAGTACTTC
TRBV10-3	TRBD1	TRBJ2-7	many	15	CAISESGQGGSEQYF	TGTGCCATCAGTGAGTCGGGACAGGGCGGCTCCGAGCAGTACTTC
TRBV7-9	NA	TRBJ2-3	few	16	CASSSERTTSTDTQYF	TGTGCCAGCAGCAGTGAAAGGACAACTAGCACAGATACGCAGTATTTT
TRBV2	NA	TRBJ2-2	few	16	CASSEALLQNTGELFF	TGTGCCAGCAGTGAAGCGCTTCTACAGAACACCGGGGAGCTGTTTTTT
TRBV9	TRBD2	TRBJ2-3	few	16	CASSVGLAGGTDTQYF	TGTGCCAGCAGCGTAGGACTAGCGGGGGGCACAGATACGCAGTATTTT
TRBV5-4	NA	TRBJ2-5	NA	15	CASSLSPSGRETQYF	TGTGCCAGCAGCTTAAGCCCCTCTGGGCGAGAGACCCAGTACTTC
TRBV15	NA	TRBJ2-7	NA	13	CATSSSASYEQYF	TGTGCCACCAGCAGCTCAGCCTCCTACGAGCAGTACTTC
TRBV4-1	NA	TRBJ2-2	NA	14	CASSQETVTGELFF	TGCGCCAGCAGCCAGGAGACTGTTACCGGGGAGCTGTTTTTT
TRBV10-2	TRBD2	TRBJ2-1	NA	15	CASASGTSVDNEQFF	TGCGCCAGCGCTTCCGGGACTAGCGTCGACAATGAGCAGTTCTTC
TRBV5-1	NA	TRBJ1-1	NA	15	CASSYEGQGRTEAFF	TGCGCCAGCAGCTACGAAGGGCAGGGCCGCACTGAAGCTTTCTTT
TRBV7-9	NA	TRBJ2-3	few	13	CASSLTITDTQYF	TGTGCCAGCAGCCTCACGATCACAGATACGCAGTATTTT
TRBV4-3	NA	TRBJ1-2	NA	14	CASSQDYMVYGYTF	TGCGCCAGCAGCCAAGATTACATGGTTTATGGCTACACCTTC
TRBV20-1	TRBD1	TRBJ2-5	few	13	CSANHRGQETQYF	TGCAGTGCTAATCACAGGGGTCAAGAGACCCAGTACTTC
TRBV12-3/TRBV12-4	NA	TRBJ1-2	many	13	CASSSRQIYGYTF	TGTGCCAGCAGTTCACGACAGATCTATGGCTACACCTTC
TRBV6-5	NA	TRBJ1-2	NA	13	CASSRERGYGYTF	TGTGCCAGCAGCCGAGAGCGCGGCTATGGCTACACCTTC
TRBV5-6	NA	TRBJ1-3	NA	15	CASSLVHLSGNTIYF	TGTGCCAGCAGCTTGGTGCACCTCTCTGGAAACACCATATATTTT